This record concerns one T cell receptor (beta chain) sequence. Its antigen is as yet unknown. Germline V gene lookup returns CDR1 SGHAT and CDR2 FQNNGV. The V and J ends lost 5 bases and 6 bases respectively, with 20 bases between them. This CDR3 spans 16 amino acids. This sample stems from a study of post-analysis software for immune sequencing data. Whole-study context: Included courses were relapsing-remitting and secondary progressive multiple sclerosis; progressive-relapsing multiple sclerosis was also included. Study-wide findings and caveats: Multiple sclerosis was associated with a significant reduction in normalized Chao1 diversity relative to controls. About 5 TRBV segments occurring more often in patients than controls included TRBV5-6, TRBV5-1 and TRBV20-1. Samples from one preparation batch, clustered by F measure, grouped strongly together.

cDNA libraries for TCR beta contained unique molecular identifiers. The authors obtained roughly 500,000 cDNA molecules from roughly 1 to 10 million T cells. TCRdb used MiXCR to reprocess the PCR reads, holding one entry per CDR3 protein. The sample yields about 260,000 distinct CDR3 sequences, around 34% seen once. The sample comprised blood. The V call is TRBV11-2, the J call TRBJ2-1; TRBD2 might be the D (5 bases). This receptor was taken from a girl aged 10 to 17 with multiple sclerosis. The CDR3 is CASSLSIGISGNEQFF. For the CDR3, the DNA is TGTGCCAGCAGCCTTAGCATCGGGATCTCTGGCAATGAGCAGTTCTTC.